Each of the 30 T cell receptor beta chains below was sequenced from the same sample in a study of regulatory T cells in long-lasting Graves disease (dated by TCRdb to about 2021). What the time point label conveys for this sample: persistent/refractory GD, antithyroid drugs over 5 years with positive TRAb. RNA was extracted from PBMCs in TRIzol for both TCR sequencing and RNA sequencing. The method was multiplex PCR. Sequencing instrument: Illumina HiSeq 4000. To build TCR beta libraries, CDR3 regions were amplified by Arm-PCR using iRepertoire HTBI primers. TCRdb ran its own pipeline on the public reads, namely fastp trimming at Q25 and MiXCR clone calling, and kept in-frame beta chains. Rows merge per CDR3 protein into single entries with the most common DNA and genes. Counted in this sample were about 400,000 distinct CDR3 sequences; less than 25% of them appeared once. The ten most abundant clones make up less than 25% of the sample.

This sample comprised peripheral blood mononuclear cells (PBMCs), obtained when the disease was refractory, from a patient treated with antithyroid drugs. These receptors originate from a female donor with Graves disease.

This clonotype was counted at least ten times. J is TRBJ1-2 and V is TRBV11-3; perhaps TRBD1 as D (5 bases). The CDR3 sequence is 15 residues long. The V gene lost 5 bases and the J gene lost 7 bases, with 20 bases spanning the gap. In germline, CDR1 is SGHNT, CDR2 YENEEA. CDR3 region: CASSTLGHRRGGYTF. CDR3 sequence (DNA): TGTGCCAGCAGCACCCTCGGGCACCGGAGGGGTGGCTACACCTTC.

Notes on this clonotype: An end of the junction does not agree with germline; a read error may underlie this. J is TRBJ1-2 and V is TRBV9; TRBD1 is a possible D gene (6 bases). CDR3 length equals 14 residues. Looked up from germline, CDR1 is SGDLS and CDR2 is YYNGEE. DNA of the CDR3: TGTGCCAGCAGCGAGGGACACCCTGGCTATGGCTACGCCTTC. Translated: CASSEGHPGYGYAF.

There are a few counts of this clonotype. The chain uses TRBV19 and TRBJ1-5; no clear D gene. CDR1 is LNHDA and CDR2 is SQIVND in the germline V gene (reference sequence). This CDR3 comprises 14 residues. V dropped 8 bases and J dropped 7 bases, with 18 bases sitting between them. The CDR3 region has the DNA TGTGCCAGTGCCCTGCGCGGAAGCGACCAGCCCCAGCATTTT. Translation gives CASALRGSDQPQHF.

The chain couples TRBV29-1 to TRBJ1-1; D not resolved. Trimming stripped 4 bases from V and 1 base from J, with 7 bases between. CDR3 length: 12 residues. Germline assignment: CDR1 SQVTM and CDR2 ANQGSEA. The CDR3 nucleotides read TGCAGCGTTGCGGTGGGGAACACTGAAGCTTTCTTT. Translated: CSVAVGNTEAFF.

This clonotype was observed a handful of times. A much larger clone sits a single nucleotide away, making a read error possible. The chain has TRBV12-3 or TRBV12-4 and TRBJ1-4; D gene unclear. There are 14 residues in the CDR3. This CDR3 reads CASSFGGENGKLFF. The CDR3, as DNA: TGTGCCAGCAGTTTCGGTGGGGAGAATGGAAAACTGTTTTTT.

CDR3: CASSLVVRATGELFF. CDR3 sequence (DNA): TGTGCCAGCAGCTTAGTGGTGAGGGCCACCGGGGAGCTGTTTTTT. This chain links TRBV7-8 with TRBJ2-2; D may be TRBD2 (5 bases). The V and J ends lost 1 base and 4 bases respectively, with 10 bases between them. Germline values: CDR1 SGHVS, CDR2 FQNEAQ. This CDR3 has 15 amino acids.

The chain is built from TRBV2 and TRBJ1-2; D gene uncertain. V was trimmed by 0 bases and J by 2 bases, leaving 4 bases between them. This CDR3 contains 13 residues. Germline CDR1 and CDR2: SNHLY and FYNNEI. The DNA for the CDR3 is TGTGCCAGCAGTGAAGCCCCAAACTATGGCTACACCTTC. As protein: CASSEAPNYGYTF.

This clonotype was counted between two and nine times. An end of the junction differs from the germline gene, which may be a read error. This chain connects TRBV15 to TRBJ1-5, with TRBD1 matching over 8 bases. Germline CDR1 and CDR2: LNHNV and YYDKDF (reference sequence). This CDR3 region has 15 residues. The CDR3 DNA is TGTGCCACCAGCGGAGAACAGGGGGGAAATCAGCCCCAGCATTTT. Translating gives CATSGEQGGNQPQHF.

There are many counts of this clonotype. V is TRBV28 and J is TRBJ1-1, with D perhaps TRBD1 (6 bases). This CDR3 is 15 amino acids long. V lost 6 bases, J lost 4 bases, and 18 bases lay in between. CDR1 MDHEN and CDR2 SYDVKM come from the germline V gene. The CDR3, as DNA: TGTGCCAGCAGACTAGGGCTGACAGGACGCACTGAAGCTTTCTTT. Translation gives CASRLGLTGRTEAFF.

This clonotype showed up just a few times. The genes are TRBV20-1 and TRBJ2-7, with 10 bases matching TRBD2. The germline CDR1 and CDR2 sequences are DFQATT and SNEGSKA (reference sequence). The ends lost 4 bases at V and 4 bases at J; junction bases unmatched: 7. The CDR3 runs 14 residues. This CDR3 is CSAKASGSLYEQYF. CDR3 nucleotide sequence: TGCAGTGCTAAGGCTAGCGGGAGCCTTTACGAGCAGTACTTC.

This chain uses TRBV5-1 with TRBJ2-7; D possibly corresponds to TRBD2 (5 bases). This CDR3 contains 16 residues. Germline V gives CDR1 SGHRS, CDR2 YFSETQ. CDR3 nucleotide sequence: TGCACCAACAGCCCCTTACCGAGACTAACCCTCGACGAGCAGTACTTC. This gives the protein CTNSPLPRLTLDEQYF.

Comments on this clonotype: Sequence at one end of the junction differs from germline and may be a read error. The chain joins TRBV20-1 to TRBJ2-2; TRBD1 matches 8 bases. This CDR3 has 14 residues. The germline V gene encodes CDR1 DFQATT and CDR2 SNEGSKA (reference sequence). The DNA of the CDR3 is TGCAGTGCTCAAGGACAGGGAGGCACCAGGGAGCTGTTTTTT. It encodes CSAQGQGGTRELFF.

The rearrangement links TRBV5-6 to TRBJ2-7, with 7 bases that match TRBD2. Looked up from germline, CDR1 is SGHDT and CDR2 is YYEEEE. Trimming at V came to 2 bases and at J to 0 bases, leaving 11 bases not matched to a gene. The CDR3 spans 17 residues. The CDR3 region is CASSLSGGSPSSYEQYF. CDR3 sequence (DNA): TGTGCCAGCAGCTTATCTGGCGGGAGCCCGAGCTCCTACGAGCAGTACTTC.

This clonotype was picked up a small number of times. The chain is built from TRBV20-1 and TRBJ1-5; 7 bases align to TRBD1. The CDR3 consists of 13 residues. Per germline, CDR1 DFQATT and CDR2 SNEGSKA (reference sequence). Unmatched junction bases numbered 6, after V lost 6 bases and J lost 4 bases. Here the CDR3 DNA reads TGCAGTGCGGGGGACAGTTCGAATCAGCCCCAGCATTTT. Translated, it gives CSAGDSSNQPQHF.

This clonotype has at least ten counts. The V and J genes are TRBV28 and TRBJ1-1; D not certain. V lost 6 bases to trimming and J lost 0 bases, with 8 bases between them. The CDR3 length is 13 residues. CDR1 is MDHEN and CDR2 is SYDVKM in the germline V gene. The CDR3 region has the DNA TGTGCCAGCAGGCCGCCTCTGAACACTGAAGCTTTCTTT. It codes for CASRPPLNTEAFF.

This clonotype came up a few times. The junction does not match germline at one end; this may be a read error. The CDR3 sequence: CASSSRAHGTNEQYF. CDR3 DNA: TGTGCCAGCAGCTCACGAGCGCACGGGACTAACGAACAGTACTTC. The chain couples TRBV7-6 to TRBJ2-7, with 7 bases identical to TRBD2. Germline values: CDR1 SGHVS, CDR2 FNYEAQ. The CDR3 length is 15 residues.

A remark on this clonotype: This clone may be a read error of a much larger clone one base away. This chain uses TRBV6-1 with TRBJ1-6; D is undetermined. Per germline, CDR1 MNHNS and CDR2 SASEGT. V lost 6 bases to trimming and J lost 3 bases, with 15 bases between them. The CDR3 loop spans 16 amino acids. As DNA, the CDR3 is TGTGCCAGCAGGTCCGTTGACCTCGTCTATAATTCACCCCTCCACTTT. It is translated as CASRSVDLVYNSPLHF.

At least ten counts were recorded for this clonotype. The chain has TRBV7-6 and TRBJ1-2; 11 nucleotides line up with TRBD1. Germline lookup yields CDR1 SGHVS and CDR2 FNYEAQ. This CDR3 contains 15 residues. V shed 5 bases, J shed 6 bases, and the junction held 8 bases outside the gene matches. The CDR3 DNA is TGTGCCAGCAGCCCAACCGGGACAGGGGGGAATGGCTACACCTTC. Protein product: CASSPTGTGGNGYTF.

The V and J genes are TRBV28 and TRBJ2-7; no definite D call. The CDR3 is made up of 12 amino acids. The V gene's germline CDR1 is MDHEN and CDR2 SYDVKM. V was pared by 5 bases and J by 5 bases, with 10 bases between. This CDR3 reads CASSDSKDEQYF. The CDR3 DNA sequence: TGTGCCAGCAGTGACTCGAAAGACGAGCAGTACTTC.

This clonotype was counted at least ten times. The V and J genes are TRBV11-2 and TRBJ2-7; D ambiguous. The CDR3 spans 13 residues. CDR1 SGHAT and CDR2 FQNNGV come from the germline V gene. V lost 0 bases, J lost 3 bases, and 6 bases lay in between. CDR3 DNA sequence: TGTGCCAGCAGCTTAGAGTCTCTCTACGAGCAGTACTTC. Translating gives CASSLESLYEQYF.

With regard to this clonotype: A much larger clone lies a single base off, so this may be a read error. The chain joins TRBV28 to TRBJ1-3, with 7 nucleotides matching TRBD1. In germline, CDR1 is MDHEN, CDR2 SYDVKM. The CDR3 is 13 amino acids. CDR3 nucleotide sequence: TGTGCCAGCAAACCCGGACAGGAGGGCACCGTATATTTT. Translation gives CASKPGQEGTVYF.

In its sample, this clonotype was seen many times. The CDR3 region is CASSLRTVSYEQYF. The DNA of the CDR3 is TGTGCCAGCAGTTTAAGGACAGTCTCCTACGAGCAGTACTTC. The rearrangement uses TRBV12-3 or TRBV12-4 and TRBJ2-7; a weak D match, TRBD1 (6 bases). This CDR3 is 14 amino acids long. The V gene lost 2 bases and the J gene lost 0 bases, with 8 bases spanning the gap.

The V and J genes are TRBV18 and TRBJ2-7; TRBD2 aligns across 12 bases. This CDR3 is built from 16 residues. Losses at the gene ends were 5 bases for V and 4 bases for J; bases not matched to a gene: 9. Germline assignment: CDR1 KGHSH and CDR2 LQKENI. In nucleotides, the CDR3 is TGTGCCAGCTCATCTAGCGGGAGGGCCGAAGGTTACGAGCAGTACTTC. This gives the protein CASSSSGRAEGYEQYF.

This clonotype was recorded at least ten times. The chain recombines TRBV6-5 with TRBJ2-7; 7 bases are a match to TRBD1. With V trimmed by 2 bases and J by 7 bases, 5 bases remained unmatched. This CDR3 contains 13 residues. Germline lookup yields CDR1 MNHEY and CDR2 SVGAGI. The DNA for the CDR3 is TGTGCCAGCAGTTACCCCGGGACAGAGGAGCAGTACTTC. It is translated as CASSYPGTEEQYF.

The chain combines TRBV10-2 with TRBJ2-7, with unresolved D. This CDR3 is 15 amino acids long. Between the trimmed V and J ends, which lost 0 bases and 2 bases, there was a span of 11 bases. The germline V gene encodes CDR1 WSHSY and CDR2 SAAADI. The CDR3 spells CASSESIDSTYEQYF. For the CDR3, the DNA is TGCGCCAGCAGTGAGTCGATAGACTCGACCTACGAGCAGTACTTC.

This clonotype was found a few times. This sequence joins TRBV28 and TRBJ1-6; no clear D gene. CDR3 length equals 19 residues. V gave up 2 bases and J gave up 1 base, with 18 bases separating them. Germline V gene data show CDR1 as MDHEN and CDR2 as SYDVKM. The DNA for the CDR3 is TGTGCCAGCAGTTTAACGGGTCTTGGAGTCGGGTCCTATAATTCACCCCTCCACTTT. This translates into CASSLTGLGVGSYNSPLHF.

This clonotype was counted between two and nine times. This chain links TRBV4-2 with TRBJ2-7; D uncertain. Germline V gene lookup returns CDR1 LGHNA and CDR2 YNFKEQ. The CDR3 is 14 residues long. Trimming removed 0 bases at V and 6 bases at J, with 12 bases between. The CDR3 DNA reads as TGTGCCAGCAGCCAAGATTTGGGCGTCCCCGAGCAGTACTTC. Amino acid sequence: CASSQDLGVPEQYF.

The table lists this clonotype with many counts. The chain carries TRBV7-2 and TRBJ2-5, with no clear D. This CDR3 region has 12 residues. V was clipped by 2 bases and J by 4 bases, with 5 bases between them. The germline V gene encodes CDR1 SGHTA and CDR2 FQGNSA. CDR3 nucleotide sequence: TGTGCCAGCAGCTTAAATCGAGAGACCCAGTACTTC. Protein sequence: CASSLNRETQYF.

The chain combines TRBV18 with TRBJ2-1; the D call may be TRBD1 or TRBD2 (5 bases each). V gave up 3 bases and J gave up 6 bases, with 21 bases separating them. Germline V gene lookup returns CDR1 KGHSH and CDR2 LQKENI. There are 17 residues in the CDR3. The CDR3 DNA reads TGTGCCAGCTCACCGCAGAAGGGTAGGGACCAGAGCAATGAGCAGTTCTTC. Translation gives CASSPQKGRDQSNEQFF.

This clonotype was observed a handful of times. The chain couples TRBV12-5 to TRBJ2-7, with D tentatively TRBD1 (6 bases). The V end was cut by 5 bases, the J end by 3 bases, with 17 bases between. Germline V gene lookup returns CDR1 LGHNT and CDR2 FRNRAP. There are 15 residues in the CDR3. CDR3 nucleotide sequence: TGTGCTAGTGGTCTAGGACACAGGGTAAACTACGAGCAGTACTTC. Its protein is CASGLGHRVNYEQYF.